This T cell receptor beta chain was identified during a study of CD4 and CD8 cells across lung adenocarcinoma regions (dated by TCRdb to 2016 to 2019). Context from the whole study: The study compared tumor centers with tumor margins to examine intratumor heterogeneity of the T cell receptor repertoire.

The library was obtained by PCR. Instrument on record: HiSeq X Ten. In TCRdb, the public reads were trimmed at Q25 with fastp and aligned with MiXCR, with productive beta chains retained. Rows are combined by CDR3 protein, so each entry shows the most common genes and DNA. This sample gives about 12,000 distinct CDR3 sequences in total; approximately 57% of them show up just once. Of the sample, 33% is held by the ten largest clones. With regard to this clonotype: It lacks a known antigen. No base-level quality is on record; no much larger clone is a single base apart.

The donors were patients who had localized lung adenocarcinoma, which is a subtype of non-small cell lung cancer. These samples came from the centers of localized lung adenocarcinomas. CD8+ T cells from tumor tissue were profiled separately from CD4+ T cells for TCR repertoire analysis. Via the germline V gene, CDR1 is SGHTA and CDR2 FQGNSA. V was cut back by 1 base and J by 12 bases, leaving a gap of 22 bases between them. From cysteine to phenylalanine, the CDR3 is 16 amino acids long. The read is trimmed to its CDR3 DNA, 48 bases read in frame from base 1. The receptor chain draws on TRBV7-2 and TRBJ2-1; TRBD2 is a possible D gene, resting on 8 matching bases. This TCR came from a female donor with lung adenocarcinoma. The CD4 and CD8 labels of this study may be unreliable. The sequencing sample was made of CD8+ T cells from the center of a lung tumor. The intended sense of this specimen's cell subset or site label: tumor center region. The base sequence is TGTGCCAGCAGCTTAGGAGGACAGGCCCAACGGGAGGGGCAGTTCTTC. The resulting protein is CASSLGGQAQREGQFF.